These 26 T cell receptor beta chains came from one sample sequenced in a study of T cell clonotyping in hematopoietic cell transplantation. This table comes from immunoSEQ multiplex PCR, and its TCRdb copy is limited to in-frame clones, with some not included. The top ten hold approximately 2.1% of the sample, which has around 28,000 clones, 93% seen once. Described time point: recipient sample about 28 days before transplant, after cytoreduction. Sequencing used peripheral blood mononuclear cells, obtained before stem cell transplant. Every receptor here comes from a man in his fifties with acute myeloid leukemia. Some clones in this sample may be carry-over from other donors' samples.

This chain connects TRBV7-9 to TRBJ1-2, with D possibly matching TRBD1 (6 bases). V lost 2 bases and J 0 bases, leaving 13 bases between the germline ends. The germline CDR1 and CDR2 sequences are SEHNR and FQNEAQ (reference sequence). This CDR3 has 16 residues. CDR3 DNA: TGTGCCAGCAGCTTATACAGGGCAGATGCTAACTATGGCTACACCTTC. Amino acid sequence: CASSLYRADANYGYTF.

This sequence joins TRBV5-6 and TRBJ1-4; D remains unclear. Germline CDR1 and CDR2: SGHDT and YYEEEE. This CDR3 spans 15 amino acids. The V gene lost 0 bases and the J gene lost 8 bases, with 14 bases spanning the gap. In DNA form, the CDR3 reads TGTGCCAGCAGCTTGGGTCCCATGGTAGGGGAAAAACTGTTTTTT. This gives the protein CASSLGPMVGEKLFF.

The chain combines TRBV19 with TRBJ1-3; no reliable D call. The CDR3 contains 16 residues. Germline values: CDR1 LNHDA, CDR2 SQIVND (reference sequence). V was shortened by 1 base and J by 2 bases, with 12 bases between the two germline ends. The CDR3 region is CASSIGVPGAGNTIYF. Here the CDR3 DNA reads TGTGCCAGTAGTATAGGGGTGCCCGGCGCTGGAAACACCATATATTTT.

Written as DNA, the CDR3 is TGTGCCAGCTCACCAGGGGCACATAACGAGCAGTACTTC. It translates to CASSPGAHNEQYF. The gene calls are TRBV18 and TRBJ2-7; weak D call: TRBD1 (5 bases). V lost 2 bases and J 5 bases, leaving 10 bases between the germline ends. The CDR3 is made up of 13 amino acids. Germline V gene data show CDR1 as KGHSH and CDR2 as LQKENI.

The chain uses TRBV14 and TRBJ2-7, with D tentatively TRBD1 or TRBD2 (6 bases each). From germline, CDR1 is SGHDN and CDR2 FVKESK. V gave up 6 bases and J gave up 1 base, with 16 bases separating them. The CDR3 covers 15 residues. The CDR3 DNA reads as TGTGCCAGCAGGCGTGTCGGGGGCCCTTCCTACGAGCAGTACTTC. It is translated as CASRRVGGPSYEQYF.

This sequence joins TRBV5-5 and TRBJ2-7; D not resolved. Germline assignment: CDR1 SGHKS and CDR2 YYEKEE (reference sequence). The length of the CDR3 is 13 residues. Deletions cut 3 bases from V and 0 bases from J, with 7 bases between. This chain's CDR3 is CASSWTSSYEQYF. In DNA form, the CDR3 reads TGTGCCAGCAGCTGGACCAGCTCCTACGAGCAGTACTTC.

The rearrangement links TRBV10-1 to TRBJ2-7; 15 positions agree with TRBD2. The CDR3 has 16 amino acids. Germline CDR1 and CDR2: WNHNN and SYGVQD (reference sequence). V trimming: 0 bases; J trimming: 11 bases; junction bases outside the gene matches: 8. The CDR3 DNA follows: TGCGCCAGCAGTGAGTCTCCTGGACTAGCGGGGGGGGGAAAGTACTTC. Encoded protein: CASSESPGLAGGGKYF.

The chain is built from TRBV6-6 and TRBJ1-5; no firm D call. This CDR3 has 11 residues. V lost 2 bases to trimming and J lost 11 bases, with 7 bases between them. Germline CDR1 reads MNHNY; CDR2 reads SVGAGI (reference sequence). The CDR3 nucleotides read TGTGCCAGCAGTTACCGGGAGGCCCAGCATTTT. Translating it yields CASSYREAQHF.

The chain has TRBV28 and TRBJ1-6, with TRBD1 matching over 9 bases. Germline CDR1 and CDR2: MDHEN and SYDVKM. The trim removed 4 bases at V and 8 bases at J, leaving 6 bases unmatched. The CDR3 totals 15 residues. The CDR3 is CASSSGTGPDSPLHF. The CDR3 nucleotides are TGTGCCAGCAGTTCCGGGACAGGGCCCGATTCACCCCTCCACTTT. The full variable domain, its missing parts supplied by reference TRBV28 and TRBJ1-6, is DVKVTQSSRYLVKRTGEKVFLECVQDMDHENMFWYRQDPGLGLRLIYFSYDVKMKEKGDIPEGYSVSREKKERFSLILESASTNQTSMYLCASSSGTGPDSPLHFGNGTRLTVT.

This sequence joins TRBV5-1 and TRBJ2-7; D call uncertain. Trimming stripped 2 bases from V and 0 bases from J, with 6 bases between. The germline V gene has CDR1 SGHRS and CDR2 YFSETQ. The CDR3 extends over 13 amino acids. DNA of the CDR3: TGCGCCAGCAGCTTTGGCGGCTCCTACGAGCAGTACTTC. This encodes CASSFGGSYEQYF. Complete variable domain (other parts from reference TRBV5-1 and TRBJ2-7): KAGVTQTPRYLIKTRGQQVTLSCSPISGHRSVSWYQQTPGQGLQFLFEYFSETQRNKGNFPGRFSGRQFSNSRSEMNVSTLELGDSALYLCASSFGGSYEQYFGPGTRLTVT.

The chain couples TRBV28 to TRBJ1-2; 7 bases are a match to TRBD1. The V gene's germline CDR1 is MDHEN and CDR2 SYDVKM. There are 17 residues in the CDR3. The V gene end was trimmed by 6 bases and the J gene end by 3 bases; junction bases not matched to a gene: 16. DNA for the CDR3: TGTGCCAGCAGCCAGGGGGTTGGGGGTGAGGGTTACTATGGCTACACCTTC. This sequence encodes CASSQGVGGEGYYGYTF.

The rearrangement uses TRBV7-2 and TRBJ2-1, with D possibly called TRBD1 or TRBD2 (5 bases each). Germline CDR1 is SGHTA and CDR2 is FQGNSA. V lost 4 bases and J lost 4, with 17 bases in between. This CDR3 contains 16 residues. CDR3 sequence (DNA): TGTGCCAGCAGCTCCCTCGGGGCCCCAGCATACAATGAGCAGTTCTTC. Translated: CASSSLGAPAYNEQFF.

Only one count was recorded for this clone. V usage is TRBV30 and J usage is TRBJ2-5; 8 bases line up with TRBD2. This CDR3 comprises 17 residues. Germline V gives CDR1 GTSNPN, CDR2 SVGIG (reference sequence). The J segment lost 2 bases and the V segment lost 1 base, leaving 12 bases of the junction unmatched. The CDR3 protein is CAWSDPKTSVPQETQYF. CDR3 coding DNA: TGTGCCTGGAGTGACCCCAAGACTAGCGTCCCACAAGAGACCCAGTACTTC.

The chain uses TRBV7-2 and TRBJ2-7; possibly TRBD1 for D (5 bases). Germline CDR1 reads SGHTA; CDR2 reads FQGNSA. V was shortened by 1 base and J by 0 bases, with 10 bases between the two germline ends. The CDR3 has 15 residues. DNA of the CDR3: TGTGCCAGCAGCTTAGAATTTAGGGGCTCCTACGAGCAGTACTTC. It translates to CASSLEFRGSYEQYF.

Here the CDR3 DNA reads TGTGCCAGCACCAAAATATACGCCTTCTACGAGCAGTACTTC. Translated, it gives CASTKIYAFYEQYF. This rearrangement joins TRBV7-6 to TRBJ2-7, with D uncertain. The CDR3 runs 14 residues. Germline V CDR1 and CDR2: SGHVS, FNYEAQ. Trimming removed 7 bases from V and 3 bases from J, with 16 bases in between.

The rearrangement joins TRBV9 to TRBJ2-1; maybe TRBD2 (6 bases). Germline CDR1 is SGDLS and CDR2 is YYNGEE. The CDR3 is made up of 15 amino acids. V was clipped by 4 bases and J by 5 bases, with 16 bases between them. The CDR3 region is CASSKAGTGNNEQFF. In DNA form, the CDR3 reads TGTGCCAGCAGCAAAGCCGGGACTGGGAACAATGAGCAGTTCTTC.

This sequence joins TRBV15 and TRBJ1-3; D gene ambiguous. The CDR3 is 15 residues long. V was cut by 3 bases and J by 0 bases, with 9 bases left in between. Germline V CDR1 and CDR2: LNHNV, YYDKDF (reference sequence). The CDR3 spells CATSRQRGSGNTIYF. CDR3 coding DNA: TGTGCCACCAGCAGGCAGCGGGGCTCTGGAAACACCATATATTTT.

This clone was recorded only once. The V and J genes are TRBV19 and TRBJ1-2; D uncertain. CDR1 and CDR2 from the germline V gene are LNHDA and SQIVND (reference sequence). This CDR3 region has 14 residues. Between the trimmed V and J ends, which lost 5 bases and 2 bases, there was a span of 12 bases. The CDR3 spells CASSLSSGNYGYTF. CDR3 DNA: TGTGCCAGTAGTTTGTCCTCCGGGAACTATGGCTACACCTTC.

In its sample, this clone was seen a few times. V usage is TRBV27 and J usage is TRBJ2-5, with 8 bases aligning to TRBD2. The CDR3 runs to 14 residues. Per the germline V gene, CDR1 is MNHEY and CDR2 is SMNVEV (reference sequence). V was pared by 5 bases and J by 8 bases, with 10 bases of the junction left unmatched. The CDR3 sequence: CASSPLGAGGTQYF. The CDR3 DNA follows: TGTGCCAGCAGTCCCCTCGGGGCGGGGGGAACCCAGTACTTC.

This chain joins TRBV6-6 and TRBJ1-2; D is ambiguous. Trimming removed 5 bases from V and 10 bases from J, with 11 bases in between. The CDR3 is 11 residues long. CDR1 and CDR2 from the germline V gene are MNHNY and SVGAGI (reference sequence). CDR3 amino acids: CASSATVSYTF. For the CDR3, the DNA is TGTGCCAGCAGTGCCACAGTCTCCTACACCTTC.

The V gene is TRBV28, the J gene TRBJ1-1; no reliable D call. Germline V lookup: CDR1 MDHEN, CDR2 SYDVKM. The ends were cut back, 4 bases at V and 1 base at J, with 10 bases in the middle. The CDR3 runs to 14 residues. The CDR3 bases are TGTGCCAGCAGTTACTTGACGGGGAACACTGAAGCTTTCTTT. As protein: CASSYLTGNTEAFF.

This chain connects TRBV13 to TRBJ2-1; TRBD2 might be the D (5 bases). The CDR3 loop spans 15 amino acids. Trimming removed 0 bases at V and 7 bases at J, with 13 bases between. The germline V gene has CDR1 PRHDT and CDR2 FYEKMQ (reference sequence). The CDR3 loop reads CASSLGLAEGNEQFF. CDR3 bases: TGTGCCAGCAGCTTAGGGCTAGCCGAGGGTAATGAGCAGTTCTTC.

The gene calls are TRBV18 and TRBJ2-2; TRBD1 matches at 7 bases. Germline values: CDR1 KGHSH, CDR2 LQKENI. The CDR3 loop spans 15 amino acids. The V gene end was trimmed by 5 bases and the J gene end by 4 bases; junction bases not matched to a gene: 7. This CDR3 is CASSARQGPTGELFF. The DNA of the CDR3 is TGTGCCAGCTCAGCCCGACAGGGACCCACCGGGGAGCTGTTTTTT.

V gene TRBV7-6 combines with J gene TRBJ2-7; 12 nucleotides match TRBD2. This CDR3 is built from 16 residues. V lost 5 bases, J lost 2 bases, and 7 bases stayed unmatched. Germline CDR1 SGHVS, CDR2 FNYEAQ. The CDR3 region has the DNA TGTGCCAGCAGCCCCGCCTCTAGCGGGAGGGCCTACGAGCAGTACTTC. This sequence encodes CASSPASSGRAYEQYF.

The chain couples TRBV6-6 to TRBJ2-3; D uncertain. The V gene lost 8 bases and the J gene lost 3 bases, with 9 bases spanning the gap. The CDR3 runs 12 residues. The germline V gene has CDR1 MNHNY and CDR2 SVGAGI (reference sequence). The CDR3 bases are TGTGCCAGCTCCTGGATGACAGATACGCAGTATTTT. This sequence encodes CASSWMTDTQYF.

This clone has only a few counts. The chain couples TRBV7-5 to TRBJ1-2. TRBV7-5 represents a pseudogene. CDR3 size: 16 residues. The DNA of the CDR3 is TGTGTCAGAAGCTTAGCAGGGACGGCCGGGCACTATGGCTACACCTTC. This gives the protein CVRSLAGTAGHYGYTF.